These 22 T cell receptor beta chains share one sample of origin, sequenced in a study of shared clonotypes between healthy human individuals. The protocol was immunoSEQ multiplex PCR, while the TCRdb copy is restricted to in-frame clones and leaves out a portion. The sample holds approximately 2.1 million clones, roughly 93% seen once. Sequenced: naive CD4+ T cells from PBMCs. Described subset: CD45RA+ positively selected. The receptors derive from a man younger than 35 in good health. Some clones in this sample may be carry-over from other donors' samples.

For this clone: The sample contains more than one DNA sequence encoding this CDR3. V gene TRBV5-1 combines with J gene TRBJ2-5, with D perhaps matching TRBD1 or TRBD2 (6 bases each). Trimming cost V 0 bases and J 2 bases, with 8 bases left between them. The germline V gene has CDR1 SGHRS and CDR2 YFSETQ. This CDR3 has 14 amino acids. The CDR3 coding sequence is TGCGCCAGCAGCTTGGGGAGGGGGCAAGAGACCCAGTACTTC. This translates into CASSLGRGQETQYF.

Of note for this clone: The junction and the germline gene differ at one end; a read error may be behind it. The gene calls are TRBV5-6 and TRBJ2-7; 8 nucleotides agree with TRBD2. The CDR3 sequence is 16 residues long. The V gene's germline CDR1 is SGHDT and CDR2 YYEEEE. CDR3 protein: CASNLDRQREPYEQYF. In nucleotides, the CDR3 is TGTGCCAGCAACTTGGACAGACAGCGGGAGCCCTACGAGCAGTACTTC.

The chain uses TRBV5-4 and TRBJ2-4, with 7 bases fitting TRBD1. There are 17 residues in the CDR3. The V gene end was trimmed by 4 bases and the J gene end by 0 bases; junction bases not matched to a gene: 10. The germline gives CDR1 SGHNT, CDR2 YYREEE (reference sequence). Here the CDR3 DNA reads TGTGCCAGCAGCAACAGACAGGGCCCACTAGCCAAAAACATTCAGTACTTC. Translation: CASSNRQGPLAKNIQYF.

The genes are TRBV6-4 and TRBJ2-6; TRBD2 matches at 10 bases. The CDR3 consists of 18 residues. V gave up 4 bases and J gave up 2 bases; unmatched junction bases: 8. In germline, CDR1 is MRHNA, CDR2 SNTAGT. The CDR3 nucleotides read TGTGCCAGCAGTGTTCGACTAGCGGGTGGTACTGGGGCCAACGTCCTGACTTTC. This codes for CASSVRLAGGTGANVLTF.

This chain uses TRBV5-1 with TRBJ2-1; 9 bases align to TRBD1. This CDR3 has 16 residues. The germline CDR1 and CDR2 sequences are SGHRS and YFSETQ. Trimming removed 2 bases from V and 4 bases from J; junction bases left unmatched: 7. The DNA of the CDR3 is TGCGCCAGCAGCTTTACCGGGACAGGGATATACAATGAGCAGTTCTTC. It specifies CASSFTGTGIYNEQFF.

J is TRBJ2-5 and V is TRBV5-6, with TRBD1 as a possible D gene (6 bases). The length of the CDR3 is 14 residues. Germline loops: CDR1 SGHDT, CDR2 YYEEEE. Trimming shortened V by 5 bases and J by 5 bases, and 16 bases separated the two germline ends. The CDR3 protein is CASRLQGGEETQYF. CDR3 nucleotides: TGTGCCAGCAGATTACAGGGCGGAGAGGAGACCCAGTACTTC.

The chain joins TRBV6-4 to TRBJ1-2; TRBD1 aligns across 11 bases. Germline trimming cut 6 bases from V and 2 bases from J; bases unmatched to any gene: 5. This CDR3 region has 15 residues. Germline V gene sequence: CDR1 MRHNA, CDR2 SNTAGT. The CDR3 region is CASREGQGANYGYTF. CDR3 in DNA: TGTGCCAGCAGGGAAGGACAGGGGGCCAACTATGGCTACACCTTC.

The V gene is TRBV19, the J gene TRBJ2-1; TRBD2 agrees at 9 bases. The trim removed 4 bases at V and 5 bases at J, leaving 3 bases unmatched. The CDR3 length is 14 residues. In germline, CDR1 is LNHDA, CDR2 SQIVND (reference sequence). The CDR3 bases are TGTGCCAGTAGTACCCGGACTAGCGACAATGAGCAGTTCTTC. It yields the protein CASSTRTSDNEQFF.

The chain joins TRBV4-2 to TRBJ2-1; D is uncertain. This CDR3 is built from 15 residues. Germline CDR1 reads LGHNA; CDR2 reads YNFKEQ. V lost 0 bases and J 3 bases, leaving 9 bases between the germline ends. CDR3 loop: CASSQDRAFYNEQFF. For the CDR3, the DNA is TGTGCCAGCAGCCAAGATAGGGCCTTCTACAATGAGCAGTTCTTC.

The rearrangement joins TRBV7-9 to TRBJ2-2; possible D gene TRBD1, 5 bases. Germline V gene lookup returns CDR1 SEHNR and CDR2 FQNEAQ (reference sequence). Deletions cut 4 bases from V and 9 bases from J, with 15 bases between. The CDR3 runs to 14 residues. The CDR3 DNA reads TGTGCCAGCAGCTCGATAAAGGACATACGGGAGCTGTTTTTT. Protein sequence: CASSSIKDIRELFF.

The chain is built from TRBV5-1 and TRBJ2-5; D is uncertain. V lost 0 bases, J lost 1 base, and 4 bases lay in between. CDR1 is SGHRS, CDR2 YFSETQ, per germline. The CDR3 is made up of 13 amino acids. The DNA of the CDR3 is TGCGCCAGCAGCTTGGTAATCCAAGAGACCCAGTACTTC. Its translation is CASSLVIQETQYF.

V is TRBV14 and J is TRBJ2-1; 11 bases align to TRBD2. The CDR3 has 17 amino acids. With 3 bases clipped from V and 5 bases from J, the junction kept 9 bases outside the gene matches. Germline CDR1 is SGHDN and CDR2 is FVKESK. This CDR3 reads CASSQDPGLAGNNEQFF. As DNA, the CDR3 is TGTGCCAGCAGCCAGGACCCTGGACTAGCGGGTAACAATGAGCAGTTCTTC.

The chain couples TRBV19 to TRBJ2-4; D ambiguous. Germline-derived CDR1 and CDR2 are LNHDA and SQIVND (reference sequence). V was pared by 5 bases and J by 1 base, with 15 bases between. The CDR3 spans 16 residues. The CDR3 DNA reads TGTGCCAGTAGTCCCCCCGAGCTCGGGGCCAAAAACATTCAGTACTTC. It encodes CASSPPELGAKNIQYF.

The V and J genes are TRBV5-1 and TRBJ1-2; possible D gene TRBD1, 6 bases. V shed 2 bases and J shed 3 bases, with 14 bases lying between them. The germline V gene has CDR1 SGHRS and CDR2 YFSETQ. CDR3 length equals 15 residues. The chain's CDR3 is CASSLGPGVYYGYTF. CDR3 sequence (DNA): TGCGCCAGCAGCTTAGGTCCAGGGGTCTACTATGGCTACACCTTC.

CDR3 coding DNA: TGTGCCAGTAGTATGTTGGACAGTGGACCCCTCGAGCAGTACTTC. Residues: CASSMLDSGPLEQYF. V gene TRBV19 combines with J gene TRBJ2-7; tentative D call: TRBD1 (6 bases). Germline V gene lookup returns CDR1 LNHDA and CDR2 SQIVND (reference sequence). This CDR3 comprises 15 residues. V shed 3 bases and J shed 6 bases, with 18 bases lying between them.

V is TRBV28 and J is TRBJ2-5; D possibly corresponds to TRBD2 (5 bases). CDR3 length: 14 amino acids. Trimming pared 5 bases from V and 0 bases from J, leaving 10 bases between. Germline-derived CDR1 and CDR2 are MDHEN and SYDVKM. CDR3 residues: CASSSGTNQETQYF. The CDR3 bases are TGTGCCAGCAGTAGCGGAACAAACCAAGAGACCCAGTACTTC.

The chain uses TRBV5-1 and TRBJ2-5, with 7 bases identical to TRBD1. CDR1 and CDR2 (germline): SGHRS, YFSETQ. V shed 3 bases and J 1 base; nucleotides not matched to a gene: 6. The CDR3 sequence is 15 residues long. CDR3 sequence reads: CASSSTQGFQETQYF. The CDR3 DNA reads as TGCGCCAGCAGCTCGACACAGGGGTTCCAAGAGACCCAGTACTTC.

V is TRBV2 and J is TRBJ2-7, with TRBD2 identical over 7 bases. Per germline, CDR1 SNHLY and CDR2 FYNNEI. The V and J ends lost 1 base and 6 bases, in that order; junction bases with no gene match: 3. CDR3 length: 13 residues. The CDR3 loop reads CASSEEGGVEQYF. CDR3 nucleotides: TGTGCCAGCAGTGAAGAGGGAGGGGTCGAGCAGTACTTC.

V gene TRBV7-3 combines with J gene TRBJ1-1; D is possibly TRBD1 (5 bases). Trimming left V 1 base short and J 4 bases short, with 10 bases between. Per germline, CDR1 SGHTA and CDR2 FQGTGA. The CDR3 covers 14 residues. Written as DNA, the CDR3 is TGTGCCAGCAGCTTAATGGGACTCGGCACTGAAGCTTTCTTT. As protein: CASSLMGLGTEAFF.

The chain employs TRBV7-3 and TRBJ2-1; 9 nucleotides align to TRBD2. Germline V gene lookup returns CDR1 SGHTA and CDR2 FQGTGA. V lost 1 base and J lost 5; bases outside the gene matches: 3. The CDR3 runs 15 residues. CDR3 bases: TGTGCCAGCAGCTTAAGTAGCGGGAGTAACAATGAGCAGTTCTTC. This gives the protein CASSLSSGSNNEQFF.

The rearrangement joins TRBV9 to TRBJ2-5; unclear D gene. V was trimmed by 0 bases and J by 5 bases, leaving 11 bases between them. CDR3 length equals 14 residues. Germline CDR1 and CDR2: SGDLS and YYNGEE. CDR3 residues: CASSVDPRPETQYF. CDR3 coding DNA: TGTGCCAGCAGCGTAGACCCCCGCCCGGAGACCCAGTACTTC.

This clone was picked up a small number of times. The gene calls are TRBV28 and TRBJ2-7; 10 nucleotides agree with TRBD2. Germline lookup yields CDR1 MDHEN and CDR2 SYDVKM. This CDR3 is 15 amino acids long. The V and J ends lost 3 bases and 3 bases, in that order; junction bases with no gene match: 5. The CDR3 region has the DNA TGTGCCAGCAGTTTTACTAGCGGGATGAACTACGAGCAGTACTTC. Protein product: CASSFTSGMNYEQYF.